This is a list of T cell receptor beta chains from one sample in a study of technical replicates of blood from a few donors. Produced via immunoSEQ multiplex PCR; TCRdb's table is partial and in-frame only. The table records 85,000 to 100,000 clones, almost 96% of them present only once. What was sequenced was T cells isolated from PBMCs. The receptor set was obtained from a human donor in good health. CDR3s include the opening cysteine and the closing phenylalanine or tryptophan. The order of the fields is J gene, V gene, clone size, D gene, CDR3 DNA, CDR3 protein. D genes are given only for firm matches. Some rows have no size entry. The others give once, few or many, or a class for an expanded clone.

>TRBJ2-7|TRBV7-8|-|-
TGTGCCAGCAGCTTTACCTACGAGCAGTACTTC
CASSFTYEQYF
>TRBJ1-1|TRBV4-1|-|-
TGCGCCAGCAGCCAAAAGACACCGACGATGGACACTGAAGCTTTCTTT
CASSQKTPTMDTEAFF
>TRBJ2-7|TRBV20-1|-|TRBD2
TGCAGTGCTAGAGAGGGGGGGGAGCAGTACTTC
CSAREGGEQYF
>TRBJ2-7|TRBV10-3|-|-
TGTGCCACCGAGGACAGCACACAGGACGAGCAGTACTTC
CATEDSTQDEQYF
>TRBJ2-2|TRBV7-6|-|-
TGTGCCAGCAGCTTAGTAACCGGGGAGCTGTTTTTT
CASSLVTGELFF
>TRBJ1-2|TRBV5-1|-|-
TGCGCCAGCAGCGAAACAGGGTTGAGGACCTATGGCTACACCTTC
CASSETGLRTYGYTF
>TRBJ2-3|TRBV5-5|-|TRBD2
TGTGCCAGCAGCTATACTAGCGGGGATACGCAGTATTTT
CASSYTSGDTQYF
>TRBJ1-1|TRBV18|-|TRBD1
TGTGCCAGCTCACCTTACCAACCGGGACAGGGGGCGACTGAAGCTTTCTTT
CASSPYQPGQGATEAFF
>TRBJ2-1|TRBV23-1|-|TRBD2
TGCGCCAGCAGTCAACCACGGACAGGAGAAGGGACTAGCGGGAGTGAGCAGTTCTTC
CASSQPRTGEGTSGSEQFF
>TRBJ1-1|TRBV6-1|-|-
TGTGCCAGCAGTACCCCAGGGTCGGGCACTGAAGCTTTCTTT
CASSTPGSGTEAFF
>TRBJ1-1|TRBV7-2|-|-
TGTGCCAGCAGCCTGGCCGTGAAAGCTTTCTTT
CASSLAVKAFF
>TRBJ1-3|TRBV6-5|-|-
TGTGCCAGCAGGGCTGTAAACACCATATATTTT
CASRAVNTIYF
>TRBJ2-3|TRBV2|-|TRBD2
TGTGCCAGCACCGCGACTAGCGGGAGTTACACAGATACGCAGTATTTT
CASTATSGSYTDTQYF
>TRBJ2-1|TRBV9|-|TRBD2
TGTGCCAGCAGCCCACTCCCGGGGACTAGCGGGAGGGCCTACAATGAGCAGTTCTTC
CASSPLPGTSGRAYNEQFF
>TRBJ1-2|TRBV6-5|-|-
TGTGCCACTTCCTGGCCGGGCTATGGCTACACCTTC
CATSWPGYGYTF
>TRBJ1-1|TRBV10-3|few|TRBD1
TGTGCCATCACCATGGGGACAGGGGTCACTGAAGCTTTCTTT
CAITMGTGVTEAFF
>TRBJ2-7|TRBV11-3|-|TRBD1
TGTGCCAGCAGCTTAGGTCGGGACAGGGTTAACGAGCAGTACTTC
CASSLGRDRVNEQYF
>TRBJ2-7|TRBV10-3|-|-
TGTGCCATCAGTGGGCAGGGCTACGAGCAGTACTTC
CAISGQGYEQYF
>TRBJ1-4|TRBV4-1|-|-
TGCGCCAGCAGCCAAATACAGGGTGTAAGTGAAAAACTGTTTTTT
CASSQIQGVSEKLFF
>TRBJ2-2|TRBV2|-|-
TGTGCCAGCAACGATCACAGGGTGGTAGACACCGGGGAGCTGTTTTTT
CASNDHRVVDTGELFF
>TRBJ1-6|TRBV2|-|TRBD1
TGTGCCAGCAGTGCGGACAGGGGTTTTAATTCACCCCTCCACTTT
CASSADRGFNSPLHF
>TRBJ2-7|TRBV6-5|-|TRBD1
TGTGCCAGCAGTTCGGGACAGGGGGACTACGAGCAGTACTTC
CASSSGQGDYEQYF
>TRBJ1-1|TRBV18|-|TRBD1
TGTGCCAGCTCATCAGGACAGGGGGAACTGCACAACACTGAAGCTTTCTTT
CASSSGQGELHNTEAFF
>TRBJ1-2|TRBV29-1|-|TRBD1
TGCAGCGTTGAAGATCAAGACAGGGGCTATGGCTACACCTTC
CSVEDQDRGYGYTF
>TRBJ2-7|TRBV7-6|-|-
TGTGCCAGCAGCTTAGTTGGCGGGCGGAACTACGAGCAGTACTTC
CASSLVGGRNYEQYF
>TRBJ1-6|TRBV11-3|-|-
TGTGCCAGCAGCTTATTCGACAGGTCCGATTCACCCCTCCACTTT
CASSLFDRSDSPLHF
>TRBJ2-2|TRBV6-6|-|-
TGTGCCAGCACCCCAAGGCAGGCGAACACCGGGGAGCTGTTTTTT
CASTPRQANTGELFF
>TRBJ2-7|TRBV11-2|-|-
TGTGCCAGCAGCTTAGATGACAGGAGAGAGCAGTACTTC
CASSLDDRREQYF
>TRBJ1-5|TRBV7-8|-|-
TGTGCCAGCAGCCCCCAGGGATGGAATCAGCCCCAGCATTTT
CASSPQGWNQPQHF
>TRBJ2-5|TRBV11-3|-|-
TGTGCCAGCAGCCCTCCCTGGGGGACTGGGCAGGGAGAGACCCAGTACTTC
CASSPPWGTGQGETQYF
>TRBJ2-1|TRBV7-2|-|TRBD2
TGTGCCAGCAGCTTAGCCCCGGGAGGGGCTGAGCAGTTCTTC
CASSLAPGGAEQFF
>TRBJ2-1|TRBV5-1|-|-
TGCGCCAGCAGCTTGGCAACGGTCCGCGGTGAGCAGTTCTTC
CASSLATVRGEQFF
>TRBJ1-2|TRBV4-2|-|-
TGTGCCAGCAGCCAGGAACAGAGGTCCGGGGGAGGCGGCTACACCTTC
CASSQEQRSGGGGYTF
>TRBJ2-5|TRBV4-2|-|TRBD2
TGTGCCAGCAGCCAAGATCTCGCTAGCGGGGCCCGGGGGGAGACCCAGTACTTC
CASSQDLASGARGETQYF
>TRBJ2-5|TRBV7-9|-|TRBD1
TGTGCCAGCAGCACCCCAGACAGGGGGAGGGAGACCCAGTACTTC
CASSTPDRGRETQYF
>TRBJ2-3|TRBV5-1|-|TRBD2
TGCGCCAGCAGCCGGGGACTATTCCCTAGCACAGATACGCAGTATTTT
CASSRGLFPSTDTQYF
>TRBJ2-2|TRBV7-6|-|-
TGTGCCAGCAGCCAGGGAGGAGGGAGGAACACCGGGGAGCTGTTTTTT
CASSQGGGRNTGELFF
>TRBJ2-5|TRBV7-9|-|TRBD1
TGTGCCAGCAGCCCCACAGGGGAAGAGACCCAGTACTTC
CASSPTGEETQYF
>TRBJ2-4|TRBV4-1|-|-
TGCGCCAGCAGCCAAGAAGCGAACCAGCACATTCAGTACTTC
CASSQEANQHIQYF
>TRBJ2-1|TRBV15|-|-
TGTGCCACCTTACACGGGACTTCGGGCGATGAGCAGTTCTTC
CATLHGTSGDEQFF
>TRBJ2-1|TRBV5-4|-|TRBD1
TGTGCCAGCAGCCCGGACAGGACGCCCGTCAATGAGCAGTTCTTC
CASSPDRTPVNEQFF
>TRBJ2-2|TRBV27|-|-
TGTGCCAGCAACCCGGGACTCCTACTTCTTTCGAACACCGGGGAGCTGTTTTTT
CASNPGLLLLSNTGELFF
>TRBJ1-5|TRBV5-1|-|-
TGCGCCAGCAGCTTGGGCGGGTCTAGCAATCAGCCCCAGCATTTT
CASSLGGSSNQPQHF